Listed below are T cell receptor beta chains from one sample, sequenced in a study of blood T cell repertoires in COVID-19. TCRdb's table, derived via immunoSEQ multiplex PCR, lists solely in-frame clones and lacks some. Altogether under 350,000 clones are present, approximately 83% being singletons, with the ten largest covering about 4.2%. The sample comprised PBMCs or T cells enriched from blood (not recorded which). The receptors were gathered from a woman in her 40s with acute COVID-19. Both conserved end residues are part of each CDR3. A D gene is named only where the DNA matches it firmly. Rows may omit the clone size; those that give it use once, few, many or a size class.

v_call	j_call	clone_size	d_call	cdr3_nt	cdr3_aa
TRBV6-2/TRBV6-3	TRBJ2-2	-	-	TGTGCCAGCAGTTATTGGCAGATCGGGGAGCTGTTTTTT	CASSYWQIGELFF
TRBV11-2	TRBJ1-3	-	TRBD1	TGTGCCAGCAGCCCGGGACAGAGCTCTGGAAACACCATATATTTT	CASSPGQSSGNTIYF
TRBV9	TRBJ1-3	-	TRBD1	TGTGCCAGCAGCGCACAGGGGGCCCCTGGAAACACCATATATTTT	CASSAQGAPGNTIYF
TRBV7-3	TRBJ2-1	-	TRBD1	TGTGCCAGCAGCCCCCGGGACAGGGGATTAAATGAGCAGTTCTTC	CASSPRDRGLNEQFF
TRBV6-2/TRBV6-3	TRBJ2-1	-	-	TGTGCCAGCAGTCGAGGACATACCAATGAGCAGTTCTTC	CASSRGHTNEQFF
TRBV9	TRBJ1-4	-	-	TGTGCCAGCAGCGTAGGGACCCTAGCATATGAAAAACTGTTTTTT	CASSVGTLAYEKLFF
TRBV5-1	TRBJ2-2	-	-	TGCGCCAGCAGCCCCGGAGGGGGAGGGACCGGGGAGCTGTTTTTT	CASSPGGGGTGELFF
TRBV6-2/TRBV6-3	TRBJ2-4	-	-	TGTGCCAGCAGCCCAAGACCACAAGGGGCCGGAGCCAAAAACATTCAGTACTTC	CASSPRPQGAGAKNIQYF
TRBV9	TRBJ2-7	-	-	TGTGCCAGCAGCGTAGACCCGGGACAAGGGGCCTACGAGCAGTACTTC	CASSVDPGQGAYEQYF
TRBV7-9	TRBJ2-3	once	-	TGTGCCAGCAGCCCAATTTGGGACAACAACACAGATACGCAGTATTTT	CASSPIWDNNTDTQYF
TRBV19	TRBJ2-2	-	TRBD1	TGTGCCAGTAGCCTCCCCCGGGACAGAGCGAACACCGGGGAGCTGTTTTTT	CASSLPRDRANTGELFF
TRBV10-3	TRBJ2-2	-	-	TGTGCCATCAGTCCTCTGAAGCCCGGGGAGCTGTTTTTT	CAISPLKPGELFF
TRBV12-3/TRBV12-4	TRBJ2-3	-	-	TGTGCCAGCAGTTTGACTCCAGATACGCAGTATTTT	CASSLTPDTQYF
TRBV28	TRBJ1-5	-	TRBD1	TGTGCCAGCAGTTGGGGACAGGGGTATCAGCCCCAGCATTTT	CASSWGQGYQPQHF
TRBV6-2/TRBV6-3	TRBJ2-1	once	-	TGTGCCAGCAGTTTGGCTCGTCACAATGGGCAGTTCTTC	CASSLARHNGQFF
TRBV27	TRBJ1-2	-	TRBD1	TGTGCCAGCAGTTTATCATCAGGGGGCGGCGGCTACACCTTC	CASSLSSGGGGYTF
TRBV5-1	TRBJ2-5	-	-	TGCGCCAGCAGCTCCTATGAGACCCAGTACTTC	CASSSYETQYF
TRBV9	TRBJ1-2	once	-	TGTGCCAGCAGCGTAGATAACAGAAACTATGGCTACACCTTC	CASSVDNRNYGYTF
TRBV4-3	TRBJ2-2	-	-	TGCGCCAGCAGCCAAGATCCCCCAGGGGGGCACACCGGGGAGCTGTTTTTT	CASSQDPPGGHTGELFF
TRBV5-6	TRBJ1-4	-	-	TGTGCCAGCAGCTTACAGGCGTCTAATGAAAAACTGTTTTTT	CASSLQASNEKLFF
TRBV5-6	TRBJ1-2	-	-	TGTGCCAGCAGCTTGGGATCCCACGGGGGGCCTGGCTACACCTTC	CASSLGSHGGPGYTF
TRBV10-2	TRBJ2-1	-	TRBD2	TGCGCCAGCAGTGAGAGCGGGAGGGCTGGGAATGAGCAGTTCTTC	CASSESGRAGNEQFF
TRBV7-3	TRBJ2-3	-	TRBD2	TGTGCCAGCAGCACAGGGACTAGCGGAGATACGCAGTATTTT	CASSTGTSGDTQYF
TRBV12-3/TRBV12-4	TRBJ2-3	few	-	TGTGCCAGCAGTTTATCGGATACGCAGTATTTT	CASSLSDTQYF
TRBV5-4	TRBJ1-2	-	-	TGTGCCAGCAGCCCAGGGCGGGAGTATGGCTACACCTTC	CASSPGREYGYTF
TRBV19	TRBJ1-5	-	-	TGTGCCAGAAGGGGGACACTAACCAGTCAGCCCCAGCATTTT	CARRGTLTSQPQHF
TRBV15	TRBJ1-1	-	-	TGTGCCACCAGCAGAGACGGAGAAAGGGGCGGTGAAGCTTTCTTT	CATSRDGERGGEAFF
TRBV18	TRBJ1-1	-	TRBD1	TGTGCCAGCTCTAGCTCAGGGGGCACTGAAGCTTTCTTT	CASSSSGGTEAFF
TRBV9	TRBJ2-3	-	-	TGTGCCAGCAGCGTAGGGGAGGAAGATACGCAGTATTTT	CASSVGEEDTQYF
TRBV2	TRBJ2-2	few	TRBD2	TGTGCCAGCAGTGTTTATCAGGGAGGGACCGGGGAGCTGTTTTTT	CASSVYQGGTGELFF
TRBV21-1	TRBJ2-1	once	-	TGTGCCAGCAGCAAAGGAGGGGACAGGGGTATTGGGGATGAGCAGTTCTTC	CASSKGGDRGIGDEQFF
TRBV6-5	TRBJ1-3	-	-	TGTGCCCTCAGAGGGTCTAACTCTGGAAACACCATATATTTT	CALRGSNSGNTIYF
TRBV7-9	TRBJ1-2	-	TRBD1	TGTGCCAGCAGCTCGCCGGGACAGCTAAACTATGGCTACACCTTC	CASSSPGQLNYGYTF
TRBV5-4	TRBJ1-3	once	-	TGTGCCAGCAGCCAAAATGGAAACACCATATATTTT	CASSQNGNTIYF